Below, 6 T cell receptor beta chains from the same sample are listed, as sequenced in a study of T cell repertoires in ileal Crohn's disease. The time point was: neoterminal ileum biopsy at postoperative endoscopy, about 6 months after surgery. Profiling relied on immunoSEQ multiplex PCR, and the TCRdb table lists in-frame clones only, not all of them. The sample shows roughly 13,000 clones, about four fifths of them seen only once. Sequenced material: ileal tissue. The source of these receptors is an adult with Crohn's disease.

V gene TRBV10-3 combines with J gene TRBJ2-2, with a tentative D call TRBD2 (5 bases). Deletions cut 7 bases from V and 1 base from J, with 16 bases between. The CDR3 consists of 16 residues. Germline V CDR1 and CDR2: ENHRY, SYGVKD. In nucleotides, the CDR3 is TGTGCCATCATCCCCCCTAGCAGCCTGAACACCGGGGAGCTGTTTTTT. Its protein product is CAIIPPSSLNTGELFF.

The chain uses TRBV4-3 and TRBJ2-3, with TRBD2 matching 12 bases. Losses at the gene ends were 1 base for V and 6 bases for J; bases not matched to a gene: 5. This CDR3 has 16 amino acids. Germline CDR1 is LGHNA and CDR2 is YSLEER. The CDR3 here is CASSQGLAGARDTQYF. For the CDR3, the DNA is TGCGCCAGCAGCCAAGGACTAGCGGGGGCCAGGGATACGCAGTATTTT.

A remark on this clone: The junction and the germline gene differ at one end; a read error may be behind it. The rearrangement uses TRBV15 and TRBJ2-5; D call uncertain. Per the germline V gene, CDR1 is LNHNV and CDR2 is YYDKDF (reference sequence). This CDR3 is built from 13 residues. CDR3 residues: CATSSLNQETQYF. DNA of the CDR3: TGTGCCACCAGCAGTCTCAACCAGGAGACCCAGTACTTC.

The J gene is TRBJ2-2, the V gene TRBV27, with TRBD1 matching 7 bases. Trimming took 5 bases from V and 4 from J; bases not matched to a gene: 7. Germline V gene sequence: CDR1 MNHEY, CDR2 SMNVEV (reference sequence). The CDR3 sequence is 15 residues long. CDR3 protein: CASSRSDRVTGELFF. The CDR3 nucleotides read TGTGCCAGCAGTCGATCCGACAGGGTCACCGGGGAGCTGTTTTTT.

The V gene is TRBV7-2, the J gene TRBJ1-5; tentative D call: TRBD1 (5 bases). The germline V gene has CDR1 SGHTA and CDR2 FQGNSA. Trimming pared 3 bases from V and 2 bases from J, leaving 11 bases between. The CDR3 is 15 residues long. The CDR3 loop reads CASSFETVGNQPQHF. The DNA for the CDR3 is TGTGCCAGCAGCTTCGAGACAGTGGGCAATCAGCCCCAGCATTTT.

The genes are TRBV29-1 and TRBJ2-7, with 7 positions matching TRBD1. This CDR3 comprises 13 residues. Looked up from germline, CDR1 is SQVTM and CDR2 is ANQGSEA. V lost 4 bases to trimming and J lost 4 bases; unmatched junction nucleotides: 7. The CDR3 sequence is CSVGQGDGYEQYF. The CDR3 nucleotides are TGCAGCGTTGGGCAGGGGGACGGTTACGAGCAGTACTTC.